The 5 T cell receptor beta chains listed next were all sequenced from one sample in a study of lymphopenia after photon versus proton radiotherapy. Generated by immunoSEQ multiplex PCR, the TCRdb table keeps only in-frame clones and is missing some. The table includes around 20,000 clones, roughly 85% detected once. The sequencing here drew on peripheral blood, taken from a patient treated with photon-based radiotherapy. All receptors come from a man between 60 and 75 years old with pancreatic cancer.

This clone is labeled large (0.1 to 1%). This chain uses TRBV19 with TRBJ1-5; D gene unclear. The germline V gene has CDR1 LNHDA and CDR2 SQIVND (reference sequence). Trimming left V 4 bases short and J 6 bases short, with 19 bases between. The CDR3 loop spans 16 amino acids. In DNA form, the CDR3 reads TGTGCCAGTAGTAGGCCGAACACAGCTGGGATTCAGCCCCAGCATTTT. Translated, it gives CASSRPNTAGIQPQHF.

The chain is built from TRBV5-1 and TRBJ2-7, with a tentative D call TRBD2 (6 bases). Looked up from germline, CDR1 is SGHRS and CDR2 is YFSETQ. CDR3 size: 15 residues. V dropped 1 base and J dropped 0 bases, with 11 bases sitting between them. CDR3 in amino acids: CASSLNGGSSYEQYF. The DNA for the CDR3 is TGCGCCAGCAGCTTGAATGGGGGGAGCTCCTACGAGCAGTACTTC.

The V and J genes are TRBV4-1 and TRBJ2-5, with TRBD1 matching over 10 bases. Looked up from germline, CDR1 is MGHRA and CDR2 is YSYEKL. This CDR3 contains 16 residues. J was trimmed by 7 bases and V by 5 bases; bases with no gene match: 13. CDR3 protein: CASSKHRDRGVVTQYF. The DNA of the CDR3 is TGCGCCAGCAGCAAACACCGGGACAGGGGTGTTGTGACCCAGTACTTC.

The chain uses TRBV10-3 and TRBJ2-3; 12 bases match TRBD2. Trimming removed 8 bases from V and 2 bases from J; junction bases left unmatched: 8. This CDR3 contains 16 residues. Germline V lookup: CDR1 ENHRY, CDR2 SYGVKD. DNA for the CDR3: TGTGCCATCCGACAGACTAGCGGGGGTCTCACAGATACGCAGTATTTT. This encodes CAIRQTSGGLTDTQYF.

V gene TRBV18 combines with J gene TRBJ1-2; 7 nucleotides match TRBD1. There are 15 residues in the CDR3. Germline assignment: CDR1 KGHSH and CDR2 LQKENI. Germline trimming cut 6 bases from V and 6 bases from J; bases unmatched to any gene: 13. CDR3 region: CASSLLQGRADGYTF. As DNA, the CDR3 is TGTGCCAGCTCCCTTTTACAGGGGCGTGCGGATGGCTACACCTTC.